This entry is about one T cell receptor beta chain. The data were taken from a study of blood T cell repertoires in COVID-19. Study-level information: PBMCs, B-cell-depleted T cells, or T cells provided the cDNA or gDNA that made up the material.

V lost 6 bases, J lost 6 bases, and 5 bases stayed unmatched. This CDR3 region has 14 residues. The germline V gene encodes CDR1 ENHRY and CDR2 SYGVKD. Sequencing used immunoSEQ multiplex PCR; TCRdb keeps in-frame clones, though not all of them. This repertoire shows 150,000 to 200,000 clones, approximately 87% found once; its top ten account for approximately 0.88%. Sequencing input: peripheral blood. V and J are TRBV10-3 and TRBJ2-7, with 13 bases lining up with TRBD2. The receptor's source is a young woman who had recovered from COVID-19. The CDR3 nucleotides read TGTGCCATCAGAACTAGCGGGGGGGCCGCCGAGCAGTACTTC. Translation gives CAIRTSGGAAEQYF.